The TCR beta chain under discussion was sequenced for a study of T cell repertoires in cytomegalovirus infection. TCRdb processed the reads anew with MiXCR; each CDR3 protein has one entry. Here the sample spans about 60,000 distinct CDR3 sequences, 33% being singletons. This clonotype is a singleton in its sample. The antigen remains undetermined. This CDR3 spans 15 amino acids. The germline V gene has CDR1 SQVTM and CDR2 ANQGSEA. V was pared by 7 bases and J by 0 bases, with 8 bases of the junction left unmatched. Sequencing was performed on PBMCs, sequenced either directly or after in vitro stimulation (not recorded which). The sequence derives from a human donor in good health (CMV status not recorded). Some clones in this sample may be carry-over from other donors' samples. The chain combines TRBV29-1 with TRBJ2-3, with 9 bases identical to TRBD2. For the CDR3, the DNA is TGCAGCGCGTTAACTAGCGGGCGTAGCACAGATACGCAGTATTTT. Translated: CSALTSGRSTDTQYF.